A selection of T cell receptor beta chains follows, all from one sample in a study of blood T cell repertoires in COVID-19. Repertoires were generated with immunoSEQ multiplex PCR, while TCRdb's copy carries only in-frame clones and drops some. The sample lists over 100,000 clones; roughly 85% were seen once. Sequences were obtained from peripheral blood. These receptors came from a man between 35 and 55 years old with acute or convalescent COVID-19. CDR3s include the opening cysteine and the closing phenylalanine or tryptophan. A D gene is named only where the DNA matches it firmly. Some rows have no size entry. The others give once, few or many, or a class for an expanded clone.

DNA: TGTGCCAGCAGCCTAGACTGGGACAATGAGCAGTTCTTC; CDR3: CASSLDWDNEQFF; size: .; J: TRBJ2-1; V: TRBV2; D: .
DNA: TGTGCCAGTAGCCCGTTCACCGGGGAGCTGTTTTTT; CDR3: CASSPFTGELFF; size: few; J: TRBJ2-2; V: TRBV19; D: .
DNA: TGTGCCAGCAGCGGGAGGGTAGGGTCCTACGAGCAGTACTTC; CDR3: CASSGRVGSYEQYF; size: .; J: TRBJ2-7; V: TRBV5-4; D: TRBD2
DNA: TGTGCCAGCAGCGACGGGACAGGACGTGTTCCCGGGGAGCTGTTTTTT; CDR3: CASSDGTGRVPGELFF; size: .; J: TRBJ2-2; V: TRBV5-5; D: TRBD1
DNA: TGTGCCAGCAGTGAAGGTTGGCTAGCGGTTCGTAGCTCCTACAATGAGCAGTTCTTC; CDR3: CASSEGWLAVRSSYNEQFF; size: few; J: TRBJ2-1; V: TRBV2; D: TRBD2
DNA: TGCAGCGTGGGAGGGGATGAGCAGTTCTTC; CDR3: CSVGGDEQFF; size: .; J: TRBJ2-1; V: TRBV29-1; D: TRBD2
DNA: TGTGCCAGCAGCCAAGATGGAGGACTAGCCAACGATACGCAGTATTTT; CDR3: CASSQDGGLANDTQYF; size: .; J: TRBJ2-3; V: TRBV3-1/TRBV3-2; D: TRBD2
DNA: TGTGCCAGCAGTTACTCCGGACTAGCGGGTAACCGCGGAGATACGCAGTATTTT; CDR3: CASSYSGLAGNRGDTQYF; size: .; J: TRBJ2-3; V: TRBV6-2/TRBV6-3; D: TRBD2
DNA: TGTGCCAGCATGACGGGGGTCCAGGGCTACACCTTC; CDR3: CASMTGVQGYTF; size: .; J: TRBJ1-2; V: TRBV28; D: .
DNA: TGTGCCAGTAGTATAGAAAGGGGGACCAATTCACCCCTCCACTTT; CDR3: CASSIERGTNSPLHF; size: .; J: TRBJ1-6; V: TRBV19; D: .
DNA: TGCGCCAGCAGCCCCGGACAGGGGCCGTGGTCACCCCTCCACTTT; CDR3: CASSPGQGPWSPLHF; size: .; J: TRBJ1-6; V: TRBV5-1; D: TRBD1
DNA: TGTGCCAGCAGTAAACAGGGGTGGGAGACCCAGTACTTC; CDR3: CASSKQGWETQYF; size: once; J: TRBJ2-5; V: TRBV25-1; D: TRBD1
DNA: TGTGCCAGCAGCCGTATCCTTATAGTGAATGAGCAGTTCTTC; CDR3: CASSRILIVNEQFF; size: .; J: TRBJ2-1; V: TRBV11-2; D: .
DNA: TGTGCCAGCATTAGGGACAGGTCCGTCAATTCACCCCTCCACTTT; CDR3: CASIRDRSVNSPLHF; size: .; J: TRBJ1-6; V: TRBV2; D: TRBD1
DNA: TGTGCCAGCAGCTTGGTGGGACAGGGGGCGGTCCAAGAGACCCAGTACTTC; CDR3: CASSLVGQGAVQETQYF; size: .; J: TRBJ2-5; V: TRBV5-6; D: TRBD1
DNA: TGTGCCAGCAGGGGGACAGGGAACGGAAAACTGTTTTTT; CDR3: CASRGTGNGKLFF; size: .; J: TRBJ1-4; V: TRBV25-1; D: TRBD1
DNA: TGTGCCACCAGTGACAGGACAGGGGGCGCCGACACCGGGGAGCTGTTTTTT; CDR3: CATSDRTGGADTGELFF; size: .; J: TRBJ2-2; V: TRBV24-1; D: TRBD1
DNA: TGCGCCAGCAGCTTGGGGGGGACACCCAACACTGAAGCTTTCTTT; CDR3: CASSLGGTPNTEAFF; size: once; J: TRBJ1-1; V: TRBV5-1; D: .
DNA: TGTGCCAGCAGCCTACAGTGGAACACTGAAGCTTTCTTT; CDR3: CASSLQWNTEAFF; size: .; J: TRBJ1-1; V: TRBV6-2/TRBV6-3; D: .
DNA: TGTGCCAGCAGTTTGGGGGGAGGGGCCCCCTACGAGCAGTACTTC; CDR3: CASSLGGGAPYEQYF; size: .; J: TRBJ2-7; V: TRBV27; D: TRBD2
DNA: TGTGCCAGCACTCTAGGAGGGATTGGTGACACCTTC; CDR3: CASTLGGIGDTF; size: .; J: TRBJ1-2; V: TRBV12-3/TRBV12-4; D: .
DNA: TGTGCCACCAGTGACCCGGCTAGCGTAGGCAATGAGCAGTTCTTC; CDR3: CATSDPASVGNEQFF; size: .; J: TRBJ2-1; V: TRBV24-1; D: .
DNA: TGCGCCAGCAGCCAAGTGGTGACAGGGAATTCACCCCTCCACTTT; CDR3: CASSQVVTGNSPLHF; size: .; J: TRBJ1-6; V: TRBV4-1; D: TRBD1
DNA: TGTGCCAGCAGCTTAGCGGGGGGGAGGTCTCAGCCCCAGCATTTT; CDR3: CASSLAGGRSQPQHF; size: .; J: TRBJ1-5; V: TRBV7-9; D: .
DNA: TGCAGTGCGGACAGGGGGCGCGAGCAGTACTTC; CDR3: CSADRGREQYF; size: .; J: TRBJ2-7; V: TRBV20-1; D: TRBD1
DNA: TGTGCCAGCCTGAGGGAGCGGGGCAGCACAGATACGCAGTATTTT; CDR3: CASLRERGSTDTQYF; size: .; J: TRBJ2-3; V: TRBV2; D: TRBD2
DNA: TGTGCCAGCAGTTCTCCCTCACTAGCGAGCAGCGAGCAGTACTTC; CDR3: CASSSPSLASSEQYF; size: .; J: TRBJ2-7; V: TRBV27; D: TRBD2
DNA: TGTGCCAGCAGCGCCCGGGACAGGGTAGGTGAGCAGTACTTC; CDR3: CASSARDRVGEQYF; size: .; J: TRBJ2-7; V: TRBV3-1/TRBV3-2; D: TRBD1
DNA: TGTGCCAGCAAACCGACAGGGCGGACTGAAGCTTTCTTT; CDR3: CASKPTGRTEAFF; size: .; J: TRBJ1-1; V: TRBV6-5; D: TRBD1
DNA: TGTGCCAGCAGCCCCCCTAATCCGGAGTATAGCAATCAGCCCCAGCATTTT; CDR3: CASSPPNPEYSNQPQHF; size: .; J: TRBJ1-5; V: TRBV7-2; D: .
DNA: TGTGCCAGCAGCCAAGTCTTTTCCTACGAGCAGTACTTC; CDR3: CASSQVFSYEQYF; size: .; J: TRBJ2-7; V: TRBV4-2; D: .
DNA: TGTGCCAGCAGAGCCGACAGGGTCAATGGCTACACCTTC; CDR3: CASRADRVNGYTF; size: .; J: TRBJ1-2; V: TRBV12-3/TRBV12-4; D: TRBD1
DNA: TGTGCCAGTAGTATCGGACAGGGGTGGCCACCCCTCCACTTT; CDR3: CASSIGQGWPPLHF; size: .; J: TRBJ1-6; V: TRBV19; D: TRBD1
DNA: TGTGCCAGCACCCCGGGGACTAGCGGGGGGTTCAATGAGCAGTTCTTC; CDR3: CASTPGTSGGFNEQFF; size: .; J: TRBJ2-1; V: TRBV6-2/TRBV6-3; D: TRBD2
DNA: TGTGCCAGCAGCTCGACAGGGGTTCAGCCCCAGCATTTT; CDR3: CASSSTGVQPQHF; size: .; J: TRBJ1-5; V: TRBV11-2; D: TRBD1
DNA: TGTGCCAGCGCGGGAAGGGGGACTAGCGGGAACAATGAGCAGTTCTTC; CDR3: CASAGRGTSGNNEQFF; size: .; J: TRBJ2-1; V: TRBV2; D: TRBD2
DNA: TGTGCCTGGAGTGTATTTTCGGGAAATTCACCCCTCCACTTT; CDR3: CAWSVFSGNSPLHF; size: .; J: TRBJ1-6; V: TRBV30; D: .
DNA: TGTGCCAGCAGCTTAGGAGGAGTTGGAGGGCCCGTAAATCAGCCCCAGCATTTT; CDR3: CASSLGGVGGPVNQPQHF; size: .; J: TRBJ1-5; V: TRBV7-2; D: .
DNA: TGTGCCAGCAGTATACAGGGGCGCACAGATACGCAGTATTTT; CDR3: CASSIQGRTDTQYF; size: .; J: TRBJ2-3; V: TRBV6-5; D: TRBD1
DNA: TGTGCCTGGAGTCTTGAGGGTATGTCATACGGGCAGTATTTT; CDR3: CAWSLEGMSYGQYF; size: .; J: TRBJ2-3; V: TRBV30; D: .
DNA: TGTGCCAGCAGCTCGGGACAGGTGGCTGGGGCCAACGTCCTGACTTTC; CDR3: CASSSGQVAGANVLTF; size: .; J: TRBJ2-6; V: TRBV7-3; D: TRBD1
DNA: TGTGCCAGCAGCTGGAGCGGGGGGGCCGGAGAGACCCAGTACTTC; CDR3: CASSWSGGAGETQYF; size: .; J: TRBJ2-5; V: TRBV7-3; D: TRBD2
DNA: TGTGCCAGCAGTGACAGGGTCTCTAGCGGGTTTTACGAGCAGTACTTC; CDR3: CASSDRVSSGFYEQYF; size: few; J: TRBJ2-7; V: TRBV6-1; D: TRBD2
DNA: TGTGCCAGCAGCTCACAGGGGGGCACCTTAAGGGACCAGTACTTC; CDR3: CASSSQGGTLRDQYF; size: few; J: TRBJ2-5; V: TRBV6-2/TRBV6-3; D: TRBD1
DNA: TGTGCCAGCAGTATCATAGACAATGAGCAGTTCTTC; CDR3: CASSIIDNEQFF; size: once; J: TRBJ2-1; V: TRBV28; D: .
DNA: TGTGCCACTTCAAAGGGACTAGCGGGGAGTGAGCAGTTCTTC; CDR3: CATSKGLAGSEQFF; size: .; J: TRBJ2-1; V: TRBV10-3; D: TRBD2
DNA: TGCGCCAGCAGCTTAGGGCCCCAGGGTTATGGCTACACCTTC; CDR3: CASSLGPQGYGYTF; size: once; J: TRBJ1-2; V: TRBV5-1; D: .
DNA: TGTGCCAGCATCTTCGGGGTAGCGGGGGGGCCAGATACGCAGTATTTT; CDR3: CASIFGVAGGPDTQYF; size: .; J: TRBJ2-3; V: TRBV5-5; D: TRBD2
DNA: TGTGCCAGCTCACCATCACAACGCACAGATACGCAGTATTTT; CDR3: CASSPSQRTDTQYF; size: once; J: TRBJ2-3; V: TRBV18; D: .
DNA: TGTGCCAGCAGTTTCTCAGGGGGTGGGGAGACCCAGTACTTC; CDR3: CASSFSGGGETQYF; size: .; J: TRBJ2-5; V: TRBV6-5; D: TRBD1
DNA: TGTGCCAGCAGCCAGCGGGACAGGGATCCCGAGAGGGGCTACACCTTC; CDR3: CASSQRDRDPERGYTF; size: .; J: TRBJ1-2; V: TRBV3-1/TRBV3-2; D: TRBD1